This passage covers 28 T cell receptor beta chains from one sample sequenced in a study of siplizumab effects on memory and regulatory T cells. TCRdb's table, derived via immunoSEQ multiplex PCR, lists solely in-frame clones and lacks some. The table shows 100,000 or so clones, with about 90% occurring only once. Sample: CD4+ T cells sorted from blood. The receptors shown here come from a human donor in good health. Some clones in this sample may be carry-over from other donors' samples.

This clone came up a few times. The V gene is TRBV5-1, the J gene TRBJ1-5; 8 bases align to TRBD1. This CDR3 contains 15 residues. V trimming: 2 bases; J trimming: 4 bases; junction bases outside the gene matches: 5. Looked up from germline, CDR1 is SGHRS and CDR2 is YFSETQ. The CDR3 region is CASSLSGGNNQPQHF. DNA of the CDR3: TGCGCCAGCAGCTTATCAGGGGGCAATAATCAGCCCCAGCATTTT.

The genes are TRBV19 and TRBJ1-1; D gene uncertain. Germline V gives CDR1 LNHDA, CDR2 SQIVND (reference sequence). The CDR3 loop spans 14 amino acids. V dropped 5 bases and J dropped 7 bases, with 17 bases sitting between them. The CDR3 DNA reads TGTGCCAGTAGTGCTTCAGCCGTACTAGGTGAAGCTTTCTTT. It yields the protein CASSASAVLGEAFF.

V is TRBV6-5 and J is TRBJ1-2; 7 bases agree with TRBD1. Germline CDR1 and CDR2: MNHEY and SVGAGI. V dropped 10 bases and J dropped 3; count of bases not matched to a gene: 11. The CDR3 spans 14 residues. CDR3 amino acids: CATSGQELDYGYTF. DNA of the CDR3: TGTGCCACCTCAGGACAGGAACTAGACTATGGCTACACCTTC.

This chain uses TRBV5-6 with TRBJ2-5; D not certain. Matching the DNA end better, TRBJ2-7 makes the J call doubtful. The CDR3 has 15 amino acids. Germline values: CDR1 SGHDT, CDR2 YYEEEE. This CDR3 reads CASSPWLVSSYEQYF. DNA for the CDR3: TGTGCCAGCAGCCCCTGGTTGGTATCCTCCTACGAGCAGTACTTC.

V is TRBV6-6 and J is TRBJ1-2; D perhaps matches TRBD1 (5 bases). Per the germline V gene, CDR1 is MNHNY and CDR2 is SVGAGI (reference sequence). The CDR3 sequence is 14 residues long. V lost 7 bases and J lost 4, with 16 bases in between. The CDR3 protein is CASNKGRGSYGYTF. Written as DNA, the CDR3 is TGTGCCAGCAACAAGGGGAGGGGATCCTATGGCTACACCTTC.

This clone was seen just once. The V gene is TRBV2, the J gene TRBJ2-7; no clear D. The CDR3 extends over 14 amino acids. V was shortened by 2 bases and J by 4 bases, with 12 bases between the two germline ends. Germline CDR1 reads SNHLY; CDR2 reads FYNNEI. As DNA, the CDR3 is TGTGCCAGCAGTGAAAGACGGCCTGTTTACGAGCAGTACTTC. It codes for CASSERRPVYEQYF.

V is TRBV4-1 and J is TRBJ2-1; D not certain. The V gene lost 2 bases and the J gene lost 8 bases, with 7 bases spanning the gap. CDR3 size: 12 residues. Germline values: CDR1 MGHRA, CDR2 YSYEKL. CDR3 loop: CASSQSDYEQFF. CDR3 nucleotide sequence: TGCGCCAGCAGCCAATCCGACTATGAGCAGTTCTTC.

The chain uses TRBV9 and TRBJ2-2; D remains unclear. Per germline, CDR1 SGDLS and CDR2 YYNGEE. The CDR3 loop spans 12 amino acids. Trimming pared 1 base from V and 8 bases from J, leaving 6 bases between. CDR3 in DNA: TGTGCCAGCAGCGTAAACTGGGGGGAGCTGTTTTTT. Its protein is CASSVNWGELFF.

This rearrangement joins TRBV27 to TRBJ1-1, with D maybe TRBD1 (5 bases). The V end lost 4 bases, the J end lost 4 bases, and 22 bases lay between the germline ends. CDR3 length: 17 amino acids. Per germline, CDR1 MNHEY and CDR2 SMNVEV (reference sequence). In DNA form, the CDR3 reads TGTGCCAGCAGTTCCCCCATGAGGGGAACAGTGGGCACTGAAGCTTTCTTT. Its protein product is CASSSPMRGTVGTEAFF.

The rearrangement joins TRBV7-2 to TRBJ2-5; D not certain. Germline CDR1 is SGHTA and CDR2 is FQGNSA. V was cut by 4 bases and J by 1 base, with 13 bases left in between. The CDR3 totals 15 residues. The CDR3 bases are TGTGCCAGCAGCTCCCCCCCGGCCCCCCAAGAGACCCAGTACTTC. The encoded protein is CASSSPPAPQETQYF. Complete variable domain (other parts from reference TRBV7-2 and TRBJ2-5): GAGVSQSPSNKVTEKGKDVELRCDPISGHTALYWYRQSLGQGLEFLIYFQGNSAPDKSGLPSDRFSAERTGGSVSTLTIQRTQQEDSAVYLCASSSPPAPQETQYFGPGTRLLVL.

This rearrangement joins TRBV18 to TRBJ1-2, with D tentatively TRBD1 (5 bases). This CDR3 contains 16 residues. Trimming cost V 2 bases and J 4 bases, with 17 bases left between them. Germline CDR1 KGHSH, CDR2 LQKENI. The CDR3 region has the DNA TGTGCCAGCTCACCAAGCAGGGAGAGCCTAGGCTATGGCTACACCTTC. It encodes CASSPSRESLGYGYTF.

This clone came up a few times. This chain connects TRBV6-6 to TRBJ1-2, with D unclear. CDR3 size: 13 residues. Per germline, CDR1 MNHNY and CDR2 SVGAGI (reference sequence). Trimming removed 2 bases from V and 3 bases from J, with 7 bases in between. The CDR3, as DNA: TGTGCCAGCAGTTACAGTACAGACTATGGCTACACCTTC. Amino acid sequence: CASSYSTDYGYTF.

The J gene is TRBJ1-1, the V gene TRBV2; 7 nucleotides line up with TRBD1. Germline lookup yields CDR1 SNHLY and CDR2 FYNNEI. Trimming cost V 6 bases and J 1 base; bases outside gene matches: 8. There are 15 residues in the CDR3. CDR3 sequence: CASRLQGNQNTEAFF. DNA of the CDR3: TGTGCCAGCAGACTACAGGGGAATCAGAACACTGAAGCTTTCTTT. The full variable domain, completed using reference TRBV2 and TRBJ1-1, is EPEVTQTPSHQVTQMGQEVILRCVPISNHLYFYWYRQILGQKVEFLVSFYNNEISEKSEIFDDQFSVERPDGSNFTLKIRSTKLEDSAMYFCASRLQGNQNTEAFFGQGTRLTVV.

The J gene is TRBJ2-2, the V gene TRBV5-1; no definite D call. The germline CDR1 and CDR2 sequences are SGHRS and YFSETQ. With 0 bases removed from V and 0 bases from J, the gap between germline ends came to 6 bases. The CDR3 is made up of 15 amino acids. The CDR3 spells CASSLGWTNTGELFF. The CDR3 region has the DNA TGCGCCAGCAGCTTGGGGTGGACGAACACCGGGGAGCTGTTTTTT.

The chain employs TRBV19 and TRBJ2-7, with 7 bases aligning to TRBD1. J gave up 3 bases and V 4 bases, and 6 bases lay outside the gene matches. The CDR3 consists of 14 residues. Germline V gene data show CDR1 as LNHDA and CDR2 as SQIVND (reference sequence). The CDR3 here is CASSTRDRVYEQYF. The CDR3 DNA reads as TGTGCCAGTAGTACCCGGGACAGAGTCTACGAGCAGTACTTC.

This chain links TRBV5-1 with TRBJ2-1; no clear D gene. Germline assignment: CDR1 SGHRS and CDR2 YFSETQ. This CDR3 region has 13 residues. V lost 3 bases and J lost 8, with 12 bases in between. Here the CDR3 reads CASSSDNGYEQFF. The DNA of the CDR3 is TGCGCCAGCAGCTCCGATAACGGTTATGAGCAGTTCTTC.

The chain carries TRBV12-5 and TRBJ2-3, with D perhaps matching TRBD1 (6 bases). CDR1 is LGHNT, CDR2 FRNRAP, per germline. Trimming took off 2 bases at V and 7 bases at J, with 16 bases between the two ends. The CDR3 totals 15 residues. The CDR3 coding sequence is TGTGCTAGTGGTTTGTCGATAGGGACATTGAATACGCAGTATTTT. Its translation: CASGLSIGTLNTQYF. Filled out from reference TRBV12-5 and TRBJ2-3, the complete variable domain reads DARVTQTPRHKVTEMGQEVTMRCQPILGHNTVFWYRQTMMQGLELLAYFRNRAPLDDSGMPKDRFSAEMPDATLATLKIQPSEPRDSAVYFCASGLSIGTLNTQYFGPGTRLTVL.

The genes are TRBV11-2 and TRBJ2-3; 12 bases are a match to TRBD2. Germline loops: CDR1 SGHAT, CDR2 FQNNGV. The CDR3 sequence is 17 residues long. V lost 5 bases to trimming and J lost 4 bases; unmatched junction nucleotides: 10. CDR3 in amino acids: CASSPPRLAGGADTQYF. CDR3 sequence (DNA): TGTGCCAGCAGCCCTCCGCGTCTAGCGGGAGGGGCAGATACGCAGTATTTT.

The gene calls are TRBV27 and TRBJ1-3, with 7 bases identical to TRBD1. Germline-derived CDR1 and CDR2 are MNHEY and SMNVEV (reference sequence). The CDR3 is 16 amino acids. The J segment lost 0 bases and the V segment lost 5 bases, leaving 7 bases of the junction unmatched. The DNA of the CDR3 is TGTGCCAGCAGTCCACAGGGGCTTACCTCTGGAAACACCATATATTTT. The encoded protein is CASSPQGLTSGNTIYF.

The gene calls are TRBV19 and TRBJ1-1; tentative D call: TRBD1 (5 bases). The CDR3 contains 16 residues. In germline, CDR1 is LNHDA, CDR2 SQIVND (reference sequence). Trimming stripped 6 bases from V and 0 bases from J, with 17 bases between. Here the CDR3 reads CASSRDGRLMNTEAFF. The CDR3, as DNA: TGTGCCAGTAGCCGGGACGGCCGACTTATGAACACTGAAGCTTTCTTT.

The chain uses TRBV6-5 and TRBJ2-5; no reliable D call. This CDR3 is 14 amino acids long. Trimming removed 2 bases at V and 0 bases at J, with 7 bases between. CDR1 is MNHEY and CDR2 is SVGAGI in the germline V gene. This CDR3 reads CASSYKFDQETQYF. Here the CDR3 DNA reads TGTGCCAGCAGTTACAAGTTCGACCAAGAGACCCAGTACTTC.

The chain combines TRBV2 with TRBJ1-4, with D maybe TRBD1 (6 bases). This CDR3 contains 17 residues. Trimming removed 7 bases at V and 7 bases at J, with 25 bases between. The germline CDR1 and CDR2 sequences are SNHLY and FYNNEI. The CDR3, as DNA: TGTGCCAGCACCCAAACGCGGGGGGCCCTAAGGGGTGAAAAACTGTTTTTT. Amino acid sequence: CASTQTRGALRGEKLFF.

The V gene is TRBV28, the J gene TRBJ2-1, with D possibly matching TRBD2 (6 bases). This CDR3 has 15 residues. The germline V and J ends were trimmed by 7 bases and 0 bases, with 13 bases remaining between them. The V gene's germline CDR1 is MDHEN and CDR2 SYDVKM. The CDR3 DNA reads TGTGCCAGCAACGGGGACTTCTACTCCTACAATGAGCAGTTCTTC. The encoded protein is CASNGDFYSYNEQFF.

The V and J genes are TRBV11-1 and TRBJ2-3; TRBD2 matches at 7 bases. The junction had 11 bases not matched to a gene; V was cut back by 1 base and J by 7 bases. Germline loops: CDR1 SGHAT, CDR2 FQDESV (reference sequence). CDR3 length: 16 residues. CDR3 residues: CASSLVSGGNVNTQYF. The DNA for the CDR3 is TGTGCCAGCAGCTTAGTCTCGGGAGGTAACGTGAATACGCAGTATTTT.

The chain employs TRBV4-2 and TRBJ2-5, with 8 bases aligning to TRBD1. With 1 base clipped from V and 4 bases from J, the junction kept 8 bases outside the gene matches. Per the germline V gene, CDR1 is LGHNA and CDR2 is YNFKEQ. CDR3 length equals 16 residues. The CDR3 DNA is TGTGCCAGCAGCCAAGCTAAGCCTCAGGGGGCAGAGACCCAGTACTTC. Its translation is CASSQAKPQGAETQYF.

This clone was found a few times. The CDR3, as DNA: TGTGCCAGCAGCCAAGGGGCGGGAGGGGGCAATGAGCAGTTCTTC. Encoded protein: CASSQGAGGGNEQFF. The chain is built from TRBV4-2 and TRBJ2-1, with 9 bases that match TRBD2. The germline V gene encodes CDR1 LGHNA and CDR2 YNFKEQ. After removal of 1 base from V and 6 bases from J, the junction contained 4 bases not matched to a gene. CDR3 length equals 15 residues.

This clone has only one observation. The chain has TRBV5-5 and TRBJ1-4, with 7 bases that match TRBD1. CDR1 SGHKS and CDR2 YYEKEE come from the germline V gene (reference sequence). V shed 0 bases, J shed 3 bases, and the junction held 5 bases outside the gene matches. The CDR3 contains 16 residues. CDR3 residues: CASSLGQGVPNEKLFF. The CDR3 coding sequence is TGTGCCAGCAGCTTGGGGCAGGGGGTCCCTAATGAAAAACTGTTTTTT.

The CDR3 DNA reads TGCGCCAGCAGCTCCATAGCGGGAGGGGGGTACGAGCAGTACTTC. Its translation is CASSSIAGGGYEQYF. J is TRBJ2-7 and V is TRBV5-1, with 11 nucleotides matching TRBD2. J was trimmed by 4 bases and V by 3 bases; bases with no gene match: 6. The CDR3 extends over 15 amino acids. The germline V gene has CDR1 SGHRS and CDR2 YFSETQ. The whole variable domain, remainder taken from reference TRBV5-1 and TRBJ2-7, is KAGVTQTPRYLIKTRGQQVTLSCSPISGHRSVSWYQQTPGQGLQFLFEYFSETQRNKGNFPGRFSGRQFSNSRSEMNVSTLELGDSALYLCASSSIAGGGYEQYFGPGTRLTVT.